This T cell receptor (beta chain) came from a study of T cells after yellow fever vaccination. Study in general: Libraries from low-cell-number fractions were prepared with the SMART-Seq v4 Ultra Low Input RNA kit.

The sample holds a few counts of this clonotype. Template switching with 5'RACE generated the TCR cDNA and added a universal primer site and UMIs. TCRdb analysed the 5' RACE reads with MiXCR anew, one entry per CDR3 protein. Seen here are under 200,000 distinct CDR3 sequences, approximately 9.9% observed once, and the top ten hold 35% to 40%. Germline V gene data show CDR1 as DFQATT and CDR2 as SNEGSKA (reference sequence). The CDR3 length is 11 residues. V lost 5 bases and J lost 4, with 9 bases in between. Material: CD8+ T cells sorted from PBMCs, obtained 15 days after the yellow fever booster vaccination. The V call is TRBV20-1, the J call TRBJ2-7, with D possibly TRBD1 on 5 matching bases. This TCR was recovered from a man between 18 and 29 years old who received the YFV17D yellow fever vaccine. CDR3 DNA: TGCAGTGCTTGGCAGGGATACGAGCAGTACGTC. Translating gives CSAWQGYEQYV.